This T cell receptor (beta chain) came from a study of a mutant IDH1 vaccine in newly diagnosed glioma. Study information: Therapy received beforehand was radiotherapy, temozolomide, or both, with most patients given both.

The protocol was immunoSEQ multiplex PCR, while the TCRdb copy is restricted to in-frame clones and leaves out a portion. The data contain under 65,000 clones, 65% to 80% of them singletons. This clone was recorded a few times. V gave up 2 bases and J gave up 7 bases, with 15 bases separating them. The CDR3 has 14 residues. Looked up from germline, CDR1 is GTSNPN and CDR2 is SVGIG (reference sequence). The sample's time point: baseline, week 1 (first vaccination visit). The treatment denotes: pre-vaccination baseline after standard-of-care therapy. The specimen comprised PBMCs, sampled from a glioma patient treated with radiotherapy, temozolomide or both. The genes are TRBV30 and TRBJ1-5, with D maybe TRBD1 (5 bases). The TCR was taken from a woman in her forties with glioma. CDR3 coding DNA: TGTGCCTGGAGTACTTGGGGCCTGGGGCAGCCCCAGCATTTT. As protein: CAWSTWGLGQPQHF.